This TCR beta chain comes out of a study of identifying expanded T cells in peripheral blood. From germline, CDR1 is SGHNT and CDR2 YYREEE (reference sequence). There are 17 residues in the CDR3. Unmatched junction bases numbered 8, after V lost 4 bases and J lost 5 bases. The repertoire was sequenced with immunoSEQ multiplex PCR; TCRdb's copy has only in-frame clones and lacks some. The sample contains 100,000 or so clones, around nine tenths of which appear only once. The chain combines TRBV5-4 with TRBJ2-3; 15 nucleotides match TRBD2. This TCR was recovered from a person aged 18 to 75 in good health. The source material was blood. CDR3 DNA sequence: TGTGCCAGCAGCCCGGGACTAGCGGGGGGATACAGAGATACGCAGTATTTT. This gives the protein CASSPGLAGGYRDTQYF.